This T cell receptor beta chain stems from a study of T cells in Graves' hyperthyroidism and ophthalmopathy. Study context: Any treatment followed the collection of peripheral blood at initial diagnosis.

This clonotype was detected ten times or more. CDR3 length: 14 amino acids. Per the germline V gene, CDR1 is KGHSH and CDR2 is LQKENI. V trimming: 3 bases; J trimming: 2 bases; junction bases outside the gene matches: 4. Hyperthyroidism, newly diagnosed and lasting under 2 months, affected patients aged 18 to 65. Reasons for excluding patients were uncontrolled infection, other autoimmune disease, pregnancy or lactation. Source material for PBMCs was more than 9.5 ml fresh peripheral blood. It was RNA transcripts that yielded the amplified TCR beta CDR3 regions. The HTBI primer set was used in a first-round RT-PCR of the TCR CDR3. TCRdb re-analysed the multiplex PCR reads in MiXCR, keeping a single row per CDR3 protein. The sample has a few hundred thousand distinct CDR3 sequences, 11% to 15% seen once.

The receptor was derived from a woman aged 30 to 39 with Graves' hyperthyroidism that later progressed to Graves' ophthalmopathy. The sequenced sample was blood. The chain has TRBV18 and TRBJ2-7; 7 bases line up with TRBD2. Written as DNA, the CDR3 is TGTGCCAGCTCACCTAACAGCGGGACCTACGAGCAGTACTTC. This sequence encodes CASSPNSGTYEQYF.